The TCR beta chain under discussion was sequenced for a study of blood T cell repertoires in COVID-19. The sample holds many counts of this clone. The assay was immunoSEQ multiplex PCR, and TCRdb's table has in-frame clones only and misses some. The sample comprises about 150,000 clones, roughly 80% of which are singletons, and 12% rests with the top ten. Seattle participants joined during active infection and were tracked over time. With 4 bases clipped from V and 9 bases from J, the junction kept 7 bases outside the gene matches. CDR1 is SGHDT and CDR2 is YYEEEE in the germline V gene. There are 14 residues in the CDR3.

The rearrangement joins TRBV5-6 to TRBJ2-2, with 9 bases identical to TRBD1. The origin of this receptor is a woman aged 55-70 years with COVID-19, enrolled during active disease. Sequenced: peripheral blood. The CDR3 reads CASSPGTGHRELFF. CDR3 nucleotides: TGTGCCAGCAGCCCCGGGACAGGGCACCGGGAGCTGTTTTTT.